One sample yielded the 10 T cell receptor beta chains listed below, sequenced in a study of Graves' ophthalmopathy and Graves' hyperthyroidism. Amplified TCR beta CDR3 regions were obtained using RNA transcripts as template. Second-round multiplex PCR followed a first-round RT-PCR using HTBI primers. TCRdb reprocessed the multiplex PCR reads via MiXCR and lists one record per CDR3 protein. This sample has 500,000 to 600,000 distinct CDR3 sequences, with 35% to 40% found just once. Sample: peripheral blood or thyroid tissue (not recorded which). The source of these receptors is an adult man with Graves' hyperthyroidism.

The sample holds many counts of this clonotype. One end of the junction is discordant with germline, which a read error may explain. The chain has TRBV7-7 and TRBJ2-5; 8 nucleotides agree with TRBD2. Per the germline V gene, CDR1 is SSHAT and CDR2 is FNYEAQ (reference sequence). The CDR3 is made up of 13 amino acids. The CDR3 spells CASSFGGVETQYF. The CDR3 coding sequence is TGTGCTAGCAGCTTCGGGGGGGTTGAGACCCAGTACTTC.

This clonotype has at least ten counts. V usage is TRBV7-9 and J usage is TRBJ1-2; D might be TRBD1 (5 bases). V was clipped by 5 bases and J by 0 bases, with 10 bases between them. CDR3 length: 14 residues. Germline CDR1 reads SEHNR; CDR2 reads FQNEAQ (reference sequence). CDR3 amino acids: CASSKAGPNYGYTF. CDR3 nucleotide sequence: TGTGCCAGCAGCAAGGCAGGGCCTAACTATGGCTACACCTTC. Full variable domain (missing parts from reference TRBV7-9 and TRBJ1-2): DTGVSQNPRHKITKRGQNVTFRCDPISEHNRLYWYRQTLGQGPEFLTYFQNEAQLEKSRLLSDRFSAERPKGSFSTLEIQRTEQGDSAMYLCASSKAGPNYGYTFGSGTRLTVV.

The chain couples TRBV3-1 to TRBJ1-1; 7 nucleotides match TRBD1. CDR3 length equals 17 residues. Germline values: CDR1 LGHDT, CDR2 YNNKEL (reference sequence). J was trimmed by 2 bases and V by 1 base; bases with no gene match: 10. DNA of the CDR3: TGTGCCAGCAGCCAAGGAACGGGAAGGGGGCCAAACACTGAAGCTTTCTTT. Translation gives CASSQGTGRGPNTEAFF.

V gene TRBV20-1 combines with J gene TRBJ1-2, with no clear D. CDR1 DFQATT and CDR2 SNEGSKA come from the germline V gene (reference sequence). The CDR3 covers 12 residues. The V gene lost 5 bases and the J gene lost 8 bases, with 15 bases spanning the gap. CDR3 DNA: TGCAGTGCTCTAAGTCTCAGCCAGGGCTACACCTTC. Protein product: CSALSLSQGYTF.

This clonotype has a count of ten or more. The gene calls are TRBV25-1 and TRBJ2-2, with D possibly being TRBD2 (5 bases). The CDR3 spans 12 residues. V was cut by 4 bases and J by 5 bases, with 5 bases left in between. Per the germline V gene, CDR1 is MGHDK and CDR2 is SYGVNS. The CDR3 nucleotides are TGTGCCAGCAGTGCGGGGACCGGGGAGCTGTTTTTT. Translated, it gives CASSAGTGELFF.

The chain recombines TRBV7-9 with TRBJ2-3, with a weak D call TRBD1 (5 bases). Germline V gives CDR1 SEHNR, CDR2 FQNEAQ (reference sequence). Trimming took off 4 bases at V and 2 bases at J, with 28 bases between the two ends. The CDR3 totals 20 residues. The CDR3 sequence is CASSSPRVKALSEITDTQYF. For the CDR3, the DNA is TGTGCCAGCAGCTCCCCCAGGGTGAAGGCCCTGTCGGAAATCACAGATACGCAGTATTTT.

With regard to this clonotype: A much larger clone sits a single nucleotide away, making a read error possible. The CDR3 end shows no conserved phenylalanine or tryptophan, and so a read error is likely. V is TRBV6-6 and J is TRBJ2-7; D is ambiguous. CDR3 length: 15 residues. Trimming removed 5 bases at V and 0 bases at J, with 14 bases between. CDR1 is MNHNY and CDR2 is SVGAGI in the germline V gene (reference sequence). The CDR3 spells CASSEALRYSYEQYL. The CDR3 DNA sequence: TGTGCCAGCAGTGAAGCGCTAAGATACTCCTACGAGCAGTACCTC.

The chain carries TRBV5-4 and TRBJ1-1; D might be TRBD1 (6 bases). V gave up 4 bases and J gave up 5 bases, with 12 bases separating them. The V gene's germline CDR1 is SGHNT and CDR2 YYREEE (reference sequence). The CDR3 spans 13 residues. CDR3 sequence: CASSVAGVTEAFF. CDR3 bases: TGTGCCAGCAGCGTGGCAGGGGTGACTGAAGCTTTCTTT.

This clonotype was seen many times. J is TRBJ1-4 and V is TRBV20-1; D remains unclear. The CDR3 has 13 residues. Germline CDR1 reads DFQATT; CDR2 reads SNEGSKA (reference sequence). V lost 6 bases to trimming and J lost 4 bases, with 12 bases between them. For the CDR3, the DNA is TGCAGTGCCACGAGGGTTAATAATGAAAAACTGTTTTTT. Translation: CSATRVNNEKLFF.

This clonotype was seen only a few times. One junction end does not reproduce the germline sequence, and a read error may be involved. V gene TRBV7-9 combines with J gene TRBJ2-5; TRBD2 aligns across 10 bases. The germline gives CDR1 SEHNR, CDR2 FQNEAQ (reference sequence). The CDR3 covers 13 residues. The CDR3 reads CASSLSTGTSVSF. The CDR3, as DNA: TGTGCCAGCAGCCTAAGCACCGGGACTAGCGTCTCCTTC.